Given below is one T cell receptor beta chain in context. This clone has a handful of counts. This clone's antigen is unknown. Base qualities are not at hand, and no much larger clone is one base apart. This specimen comes from a study of cytotoxic CD8 clonotypes in ibrutinib-treated CLL (dated by TCRdb to 2020 to 2022). About the full investigation: In this cohort, about 16 patients were treatment-naive and more than 9 were relapsed/refractory, while about 17 had unmutated IGHV. Response samples were taken after a median of 12 months on treatment, ranging from about 6 to 40 months. Cryopreserved peripheral blood mononuclear cells were collected at three points: before therapy, at response, and at either sustained remission or disease progression. Every sample from remission and from progressive disease was obtained while the patients were still on ibrutinib. Samples averaged about 260,000 productive templates and tens of thousands of productive rearrangements. Longitudinal samples were obtainable from about 30% of the roughly 90 participants in the trial. Partial responses were observed in about 25 patients and complete responses in 2; after a median follow-up of around 68 months, remission was maintained in around 14 patients and progression was observed in 12. Summary of the overall study and its limitations: Clonality rose at ibrutinib response, remained stable during sustained remission, and dropped back toward baseline at progression. Lymph node repertoires were not examined, and the timing of sampling was not matched between patients in sustained remission and those whose disease progressed. Public clonotypes were found to be uncommon and were observed to contract or remain stable during treatment; the increase in clonality was shown to reflect expansion of private clonotypes at ibrutinib response. Baseline clonality exceeded that of age-matched healthy donors and correlated strongly with circulating CD8+ T-cell counts.

Explained via the paper, the time point label denotes: approximately 25 months on ibrutinib. For TCR beta library preparation, roughly 2 micrograms of genomic DNA were extracted from the cryopreserved PBMCs. Longitudinal blood samples from CLL patients on ibrutinib monotherapy were analyzed using high-throughput TCR beta sequencing. The patients took part in an open-label, single-center phase 2 trial of ibrutinib monotherapy. V sheds 5 bases and J sheds 3 bases, leaving 7 bases between their ends. CDR1 is given as SEHNR and CDR2 as FQNEAQ, both from the germline V gene (reference sequence). The CDR3 spans 12 residues, from the cysteine through the phenylalanine. This entry keeps only the CDR3 DNA: 36 bases, framed from base 1. Each clonotype received, on average, 10x coverage in deep resolution sequencing performed on a MiSeq, where the target depth lay between 1 in 1 million and 1 in 200,000 T cells. TCR beta libraries were generated with the immunoSEQ hsTCRB Kit. As for the authors' bioinformatics: The data were analyzed with ImmunoSEQ Analyzer and ImmunoSEQ Data Assistant, and V, D and J gene assignments followed IMGT definitions. Clonality, with values ranging from 0 to 1, was calculated as one minus the normalized Shannon entropy of productive rearrangement frequencies. Only overrepresented clonotypes making up at least 0.05% of each patient's repertoire were included in the public clonotype analysis. Repertoires from some twelve age-matched healthy donors in immuneACCESS were used as clonality controls. TCRdb holds this immuneACCESS table with in-frame rearrangements only. Some clones are missing; in checked studies, unresolved V genes explain under half, and the rest has no known cause. D and trimming were read from the DNA, whereas the V and J calls and clone size are those reported in that table. This sample gives roughly 50,000 clones in total; roughly three fifths of them show up just once. The ten largest clones represent 25% to 30% of the sample.

This TCR came from a human donor with chronic lymphocytic leukemia. Recombination linked TRBV7-9 to TRBJ1-1; the D segment could be TRBD1, given 5 matching bases. The sequencing here drew on PBMCs, taken after 24 months of ibrutinib treatment. The DNA sequence is given as TGTGCCAGCAGCAGGGGAGACACTGAAGCTTTCTTT. It codes for CASSRGDTEAFF.